The rows below give T cell receptor beta chains drawn from one sample of a study of OX40 agonist ivuxolimab in advanced cancers. Only in-frame clones appear in the TCRdb table, and some are missing; sequencing was by immunoSEQ multiplex PCR. The table has 75,000 to 85,000 clones, around 90% seen once. The input for sequencing was CD4+ or CD8+ T cells sorted from blood, taken in a trial of the OX40 agonist ivuxolimab. The receptors come from an adult with an advanced solid tumor such as melanoma, head and neck, liver or kidney cancer. CDR3s include the opening cysteine and the closing phenylalanine or tryptophan. D genes are given only for firm matches. Rows give clone size only sometimes, using once, few, many, or a class for an expanded clone.

TGCAGCGTTGAACCCCAGGGGAATGAGCAGTTCTTC | CSVEPQGNEQFF | TRBV29-1 | few | TRBJ2-1 | NA
TGCGCCAGCAGTGAGGGGTCGGGGCAGGACTACGAGCAGTACTTC | CASSEGSGQDYEQYF | TRBV10-1 | NA | TRBJ2-7 | NA
TGTGCCAGCAGCCGGCCAAGCGGACCCTACAATGAGCAGTTCTTC | CASSRPSGPYNEQFF | TRBV27 | NA | TRBJ2-1 | NA
TGTGCCAGCAATTCGGGGGTGACAAACTATGGCTACACCTTC | CASNSGVTNYGYTF | TRBV28 | NA | TRBJ1-2 | NA
TGCGCCAGCAGCTGGGGACTAGTGGATGATGAGCAGTTCTTC | CASSWGLVDDEQFF | TRBV5-1 | NA | TRBJ2-1 | TRBD2
TGTGCCAGCAGCTTAGACAGGGATGGTGGTCAGCCCCAGCATTTT | CASSLDRDGGQPQHF | TRBV7-6 | once | TRBJ1-5 | NA
TGTGCCAGCAGCCCCTCTATAGGTAGCGCTCACTCCAAAAACATTCAGTACTTC | CASSPSIGSAHSKNIQYF | TRBV7-6 | once | TRBJ2-4 | NA
TGTGCCAGCAGCTTACTAGCGGGGGAACGCTCCTACAATGAGCAGTTCTTC | CASSLLAGERSYNEQFF | TRBV7-9 | NA | TRBJ2-1 | TRBD2
TGTGCCAGCTCACAGATCGACGGACAGCCTAACTATGGCTACACCTTC | CASSQIDGQPNYGYTF | TRBV18 | NA | TRBJ1-2 | NA
TGTGCCAGCAGCCGGGCAGGGGCTACGCAGTATTTT | CASSRAGATQYF | TRBV5-6 | NA | TRBJ2-3 | NA
TGTGCCATCAGTGAGAGGACAGGGATGGGGGAGACCCAGTACTTC | CAISERTGMGETQYF | TRBV10-3 | NA | TRBJ2-5 | TRBD1
TGTGCCAGCAGCTTATCTGGACAGAACACCGGGGAGCTGTTTTTT | CASSLSGQNTGELFF | TRBV7-3 | NA | TRBJ2-2 | NA
TGTGCCAGCAGCTTGGACAGAAACTCCTACAATGAGCAGTTCTTC | CASSLDRNSYNEQFF | TRBV5-4 | NA | TRBJ2-1 | NA
TGTGCCAGCAGTGGACAGGGGGAGACCCAGTACTTC | CASSGQGETQYF | TRBV2 | NA | TRBJ2-5 | TRBD1
TGTGCCAGCAGTCAAACTAGCGGGAGTTTAGGGACCCAGTACTTC | CASSQTSGSLGTQYF | TRBV11-2 | NA | TRBJ2-5 | TRBD2
TGTGCCAGCAGCCAAGATTCGGGTAGCGGGAGGGCCGATGGCGGGGAGCTGTTTTTT | CASSQDSGSGRADGGELFF | TRBV4-2 | NA | TRBJ2-2 | TRBD2
TGTGCCAGCAGCTCTCCCGCTTCAGGCACAGATACGCAGTATTTT | CASSSPASGTDTQYF | TRBV6-6 | NA | TRBJ2-3 | NA
TGTGCCAGCAGCCCGGGGACAGGGGGCAGAAGCTACACCTTC | CASSPGTGGRSYTF | TRBV5-8 | few | TRBJ1-2 | TRBD1
TGTGCCAGTAGTATTCGAGGTAGGGGCGTTTACGAGCAGTACTTC | CASSIRGRGVYEQYF | TRBV19 | NA | TRBJ2-7 | NA
TGTGCCAGCAGTTTCGTATACAAGGTTTCCGAGCAGTACTTC | CASSFVYKVSEQYF | TRBV27 | NA | TRBJ2-7 | NA
TGCGCCAGTTACAGGGGAATGAACACTGAAGCTTTCTTT | CASYRGMNTEAFF | TRBV10-2 | NA | TRBJ1-1 | TRBD1
TGCAGCGTTTCGAAGGCGGAAGAGACCCAGTACTTC | CSVSKAEETQYF | TRBV29-1 | NA | TRBJ2-5 | NA
TGCGCCAGCAGCTCCAGGCCCGAGAATGAAAAACTGTTTTTT | CASSSRPENEKLFF | TRBV5-1 | NA | TRBJ1-4 | NA
TGTGCCAGCAGCTCCCTTAGGGCCCATCAGCCCCAGCATTTT | CASSSLRAHQPQHF | TRBV21-1 | NA | TRBJ1-5 | NA
TGTGCCAGCAGCAGCGGACAGGGTCGGGAGACCCAGTACTTC | CASSSGQGRETQYF | TRBV5-6 | NA | TRBJ2-5 | TRBD1
TGCGCCAGCAGCCAAGAGGCCGGCTCGAACACTGAAGCTTTCTTT | CASSQEAGSNTEAFF | TRBV4-3 | NA | TRBJ1-1 | NA
TGTGCCAGCAGGCGATCGGGAAACACTGAAGCTTTCTTT | CASRRSGNTEAFF | TRBV14 | few | TRBJ1-1 | NA
TGTGCCAGCAGCTTAGGGACTAGCGGGAGTCGGGAGACCCAGTACTTC | CASSLGTSGSRETQYF | TRBV11-2 | NA | TRBJ2-5 | TRBD2
TGTGCCAGCAGCAGGACTAGCGGGGGCTCCTACGAGCAGTACTTC | CASSRTSGGSYEQYF | TRBV11-3 | once | TRBJ2-7 | TRBD2
TGCGCCAGCAGTCGTTCAGTCTCTGGAAACACCATATATTTT | CASSRSVSGNTIYF | TRBV23-1 | NA | TRBJ1-3 | NA
TGTGCCAGTTCAAGGTGGGGCGAGCAGTACTTC | CASSRWGEQYF | TRBV19 | NA | TRBJ2-7 | NA
TGTGCCAGCAGCTACAGGGGGGACAGGGCCTACGAGCAGTACTTC | CASSYRGDRAYEQYF | TRBV7-8 | NA | TRBJ2-7 | TRBD1
TGCGCCAGCAGCCGCACTAGCGCCTCCTACGAGCAGTACTTC | CASSRTSASYEQYF | TRBV4-1 | once | TRBJ2-7 | TRBD2
TGTGCCAGCAGCTTAGGGTTTTATGGCTACACCTTC | CASSLGFYGYTF | TRBV7-2 | NA | TRBJ1-2 | NA
TGTGCCAGCAGTTGGGCGGGCTCCGGCTACAATGAGCAGTTCTTC | CASSWAGSGYNEQFF | TRBV6-5 | NA | TRBJ2-1 | NA
TGTGCCAGCAGCATCCGGGACCTAGGCACTGAAGCTTTCTTT | CASSIRDLGTEAFF | TRBV5-4 | NA | TRBJ1-1 | NA
TGTGCCAGCTCACCGCTTTCAATCTCCGGAGATACGCAGTATTTT | CASSPLSISGDTQYF | TRBV18 | NA | TRBJ2-3 | NA
TGTGCCAGCAGCTTGTCAGGGGACCTAGGTGAGCAGTACTTC | CASSLSGDLGEQYF | TRBV5-6 | NA | TRBJ2-7 | NA
TGTGCCAGCACCAGATCCGGGACAGGGACCGAAAAACTGTTTTTT | CASTRSGTGTEKLFF | TRBV11-2 | NA | TRBJ1-4 | TRBD1